This TCR beta chain came from a study of regulatory T cells in long-lasting Graves disease. Relying on iRepertoire HTBI primers and Arm-PCR of CDR3 regions, the team built TCR beta libraries. TCRdb called the multiplex PCR reads again in MiXCR, with one record for every CDR3 protein. The sample lists 580,000 or so distinct CDR3 sequences; about 15% were seen once. Study outcomes and limitations: Accuracy could have been hurt by small sample size.

This clonotype has a handful of counts. As yet, its antigen is unknown. Noted time point: newly diagnosed GD, antithyroid drugs for less than 3 months. PBMCs were the source of the RNA used for TCR sequencing. There are 15 residues in the CDR3. V was cut by 5 bases and J by 0 bases, with 13 bases left in between. CDR1 and CDR2 (germline): SNHLY, FYNNEI. The sample also formed part of further work on T cells in Graves' hyperthyroidism and ophthalmopathy.

The receptor was isolated from a man younger than 30 with Graves disease. This sequence joins TRBV2 and TRBJ1-2; tentative D call: TRBD1 (5 bases). The specimen comprised peripheral blood mononuclear cells (PBMCs), sampled at new diagnosis, from a patient treated with antithyroid drugs. The CDR3 bases are TGTGCCAGCAGTCAGGGCCCCCCTTCTAACTATGGCTACACCTTC. It specifies CASSQGPPSNYGYTF.